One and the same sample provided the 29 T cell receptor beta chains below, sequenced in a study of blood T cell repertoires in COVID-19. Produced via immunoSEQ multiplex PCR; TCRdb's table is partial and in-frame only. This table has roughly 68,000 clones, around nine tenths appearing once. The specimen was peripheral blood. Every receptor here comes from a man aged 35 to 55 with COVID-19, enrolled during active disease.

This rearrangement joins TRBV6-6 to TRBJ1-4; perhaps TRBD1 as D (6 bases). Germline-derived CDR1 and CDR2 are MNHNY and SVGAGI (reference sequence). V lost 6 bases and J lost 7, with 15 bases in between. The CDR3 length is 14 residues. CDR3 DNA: TGTGCCAGCAGCCGGGGACAAAATAGTGAAAAACTGTTTTTT. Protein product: CASSRGQNSEKLFF.

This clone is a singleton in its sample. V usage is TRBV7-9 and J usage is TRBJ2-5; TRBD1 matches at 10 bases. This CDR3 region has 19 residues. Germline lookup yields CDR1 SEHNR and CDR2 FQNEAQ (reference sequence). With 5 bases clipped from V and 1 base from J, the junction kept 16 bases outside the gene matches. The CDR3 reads CASSPGLTWGQGSQETQYF. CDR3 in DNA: TGTGCCAGCAGCCCGGGGCTGACTTGGGGACAGGGGTCCCAAGAGACCCAGTACTTC.

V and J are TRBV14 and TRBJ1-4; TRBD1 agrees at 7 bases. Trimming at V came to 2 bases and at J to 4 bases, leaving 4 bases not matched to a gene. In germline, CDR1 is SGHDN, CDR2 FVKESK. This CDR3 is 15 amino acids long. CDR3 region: CASSQIGQVNEKLFF. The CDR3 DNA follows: TGTGCCAGCAGCCAAATAGGACAGGTTAATGAAAAACTGTTTTTT. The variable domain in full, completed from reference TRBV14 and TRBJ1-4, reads EAGVTQFPSHSVIEKGQTVTLRCDPISGHDNLYWYRRVMGKEIKFLLHFVKESKQDESGMPNNRFLAERTGGTYSTLKVQPAELEDSGVYFCASSQIGQVNEKLFFGSGTQLSVL.

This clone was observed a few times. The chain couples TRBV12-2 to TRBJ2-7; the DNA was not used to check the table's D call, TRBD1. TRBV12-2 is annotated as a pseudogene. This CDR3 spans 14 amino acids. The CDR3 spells CASRRSGTGSEQYF. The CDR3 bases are TGTGCAAGTCGCCGTTCCGGGACAGGGTCCGAGCAGTACTTC.

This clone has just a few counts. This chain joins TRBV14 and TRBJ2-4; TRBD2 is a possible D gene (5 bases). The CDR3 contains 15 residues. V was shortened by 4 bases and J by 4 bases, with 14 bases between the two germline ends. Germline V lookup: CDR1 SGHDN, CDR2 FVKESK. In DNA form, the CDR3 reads TGTGCCAGCAGCCTATCTGGGGAGCCAAAAAACATTCAGTACTTC. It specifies CASSLSGEPKNIQYF.

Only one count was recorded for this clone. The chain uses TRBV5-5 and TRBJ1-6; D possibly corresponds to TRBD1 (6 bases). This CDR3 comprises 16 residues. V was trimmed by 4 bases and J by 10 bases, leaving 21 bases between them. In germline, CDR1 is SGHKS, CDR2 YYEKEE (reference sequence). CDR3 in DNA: TGTGCCAGCAGCCCCGTCGATCTTAGGGGGATATCACCCCTCCACTTT. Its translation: CASSPVDLRGISPLHF.

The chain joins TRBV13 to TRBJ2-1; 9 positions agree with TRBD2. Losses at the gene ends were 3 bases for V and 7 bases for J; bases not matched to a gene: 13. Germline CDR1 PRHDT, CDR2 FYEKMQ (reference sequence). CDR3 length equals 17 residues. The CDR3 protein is CASSLPFGAGGRNEQFF. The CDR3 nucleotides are TGTGCCAGCAGCTTGCCCTTTGGGGCGGGGGGGAGGAATGAGCAGTTCTTC. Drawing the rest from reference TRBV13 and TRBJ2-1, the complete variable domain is AAGVIQSPRHLIKEKRETATLKCYPIPRHDTVYWYQQGPGQDPQFLISFYEKMQSDKGSIPDRFSAQQFSDYHSELNMSSLELGDSALYFCASSLPFGAGGRNEQFFGPGTRLTVL.

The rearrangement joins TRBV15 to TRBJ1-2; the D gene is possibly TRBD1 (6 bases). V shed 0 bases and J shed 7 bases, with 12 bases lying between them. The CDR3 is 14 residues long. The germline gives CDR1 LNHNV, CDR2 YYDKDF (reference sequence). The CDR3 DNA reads TGTGCCACCAGCAGAGATCAGGGGATTCGTGGCTACACCTTC. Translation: CATSRDQGIRGYTF.

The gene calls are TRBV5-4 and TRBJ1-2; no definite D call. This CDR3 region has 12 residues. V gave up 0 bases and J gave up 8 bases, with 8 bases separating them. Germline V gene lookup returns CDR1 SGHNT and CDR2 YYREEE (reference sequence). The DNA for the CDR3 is TGTGCCAGCAGCTTGGATGGGCACGGCTACACCTTC. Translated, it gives CASSLDGHGYTF.

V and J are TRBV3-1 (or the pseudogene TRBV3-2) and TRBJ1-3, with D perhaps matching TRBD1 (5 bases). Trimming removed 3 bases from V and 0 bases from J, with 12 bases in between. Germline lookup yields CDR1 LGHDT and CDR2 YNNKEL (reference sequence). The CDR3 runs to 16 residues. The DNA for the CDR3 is TGTGCCAGCAGCCAGGAAGGACAATTCTCTGGAAACACCATATATTTT. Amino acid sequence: CASSQEGQFSGNTIYF.

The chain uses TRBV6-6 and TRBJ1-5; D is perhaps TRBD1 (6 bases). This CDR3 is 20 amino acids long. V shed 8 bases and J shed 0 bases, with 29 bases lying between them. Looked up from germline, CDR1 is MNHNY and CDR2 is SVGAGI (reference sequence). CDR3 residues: CASFYSRGSIGSHSNQPQHF. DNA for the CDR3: TGTGCCAGCTTCTACTCCAGGGGATCTATAGGAAGCCATAGCAATCAGCCCCAGCATTTT.

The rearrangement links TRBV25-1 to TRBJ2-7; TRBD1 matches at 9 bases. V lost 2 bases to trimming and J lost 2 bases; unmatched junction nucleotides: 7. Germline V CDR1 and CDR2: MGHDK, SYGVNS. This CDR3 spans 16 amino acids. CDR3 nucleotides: TGTGCCAGCAGTGAAGGGGGACAGGGAATCCCCTACGAGCAGTACTTC. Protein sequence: CASSEGGQGIPYEQYF.

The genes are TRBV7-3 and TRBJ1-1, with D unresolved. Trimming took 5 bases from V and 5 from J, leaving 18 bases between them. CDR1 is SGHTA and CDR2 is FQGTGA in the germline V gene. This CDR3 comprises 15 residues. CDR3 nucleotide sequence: TGTGCCAGCAGCCCCGGCCTGGGTCTGAGGACTGAAGCTTTCTTT. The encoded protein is CASSPGLGLRTEAFF.

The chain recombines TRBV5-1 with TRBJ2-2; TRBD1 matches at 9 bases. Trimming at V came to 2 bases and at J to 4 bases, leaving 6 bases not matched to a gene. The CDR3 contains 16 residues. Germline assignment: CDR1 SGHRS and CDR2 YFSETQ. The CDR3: CASSLPGQGTTGELFF. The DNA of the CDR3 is TGCGCCAGCAGCTTACCGGGACAGGGCACCACCGGGGAGCTGTTTTTT.

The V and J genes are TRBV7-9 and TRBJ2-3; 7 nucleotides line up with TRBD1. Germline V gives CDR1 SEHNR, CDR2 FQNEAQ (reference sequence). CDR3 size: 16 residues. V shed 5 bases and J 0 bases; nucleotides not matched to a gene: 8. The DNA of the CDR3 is TGTGCCAGCAGCCTAGGCCGGGACAGTAGCACAGATACGCAGTATTTT. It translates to CASSLGRDSSTDTQYF.

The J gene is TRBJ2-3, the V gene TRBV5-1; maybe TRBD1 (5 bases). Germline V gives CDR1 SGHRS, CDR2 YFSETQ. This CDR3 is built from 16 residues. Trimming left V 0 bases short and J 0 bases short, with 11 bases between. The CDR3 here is CASSLAVTASTDTQYF. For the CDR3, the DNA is TGCGCCAGCAGCTTGGCCGTGACAGCTAGCACAGATACGCAGTATTTT.

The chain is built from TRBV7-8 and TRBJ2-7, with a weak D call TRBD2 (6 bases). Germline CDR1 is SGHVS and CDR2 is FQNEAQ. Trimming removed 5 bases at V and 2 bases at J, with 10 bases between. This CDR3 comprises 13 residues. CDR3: CASSGGSAYEQYF. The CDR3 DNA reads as TGTGCCAGCAGCGGGGGGTCTGCCTACGAGCAGTACTTC.

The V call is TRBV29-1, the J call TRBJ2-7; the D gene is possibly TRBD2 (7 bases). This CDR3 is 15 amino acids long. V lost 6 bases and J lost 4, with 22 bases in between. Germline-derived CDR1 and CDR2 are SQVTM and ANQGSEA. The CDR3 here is CSVPGEGSASYEQYF. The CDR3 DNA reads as TGCAGCGTCCCAGGGGAGGGGTCAGCTTCATACGAGCAGTACTTC.

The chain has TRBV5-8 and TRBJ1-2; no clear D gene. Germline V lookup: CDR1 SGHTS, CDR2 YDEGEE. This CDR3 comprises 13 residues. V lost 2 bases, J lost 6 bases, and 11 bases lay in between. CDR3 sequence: CASSLGRLDGYTF. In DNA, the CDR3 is TGTGCCAGCAGCTTAGGCAGGTTAGATGGCTACACCTTC.

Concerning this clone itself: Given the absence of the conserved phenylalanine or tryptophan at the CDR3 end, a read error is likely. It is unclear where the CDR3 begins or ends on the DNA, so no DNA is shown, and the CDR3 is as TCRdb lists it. CDR3 in amino acids: CASSPPSGSLLI. The chain links TRBV11-3 to TRBJ2-7; the table's D call of TRBD2 was not tested on the DNA. The CDR3 has 12 residues if both end residues are counted. Germline V lookup: CDR1 SGHNT, CDR2 YENEEA.

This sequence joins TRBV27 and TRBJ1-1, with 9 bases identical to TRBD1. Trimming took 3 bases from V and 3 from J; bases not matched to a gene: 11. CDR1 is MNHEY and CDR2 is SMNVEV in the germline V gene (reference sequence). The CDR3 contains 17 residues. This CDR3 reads CASSFSAGQGSHTEAFF. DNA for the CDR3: TGTGCCAGCAGTTTCTCCGCGGGACAGGGCTCCCACACTGAAGCTTTCTTT.

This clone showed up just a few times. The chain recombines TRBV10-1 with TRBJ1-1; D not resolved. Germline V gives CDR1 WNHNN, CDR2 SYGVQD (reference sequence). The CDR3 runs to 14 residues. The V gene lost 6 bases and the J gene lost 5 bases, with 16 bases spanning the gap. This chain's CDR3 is CASSVGTGWTEAFF. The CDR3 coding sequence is TGCGCCAGCAGCGTTGGAACGGGTTGGACTGAAGCTTTCTTT.

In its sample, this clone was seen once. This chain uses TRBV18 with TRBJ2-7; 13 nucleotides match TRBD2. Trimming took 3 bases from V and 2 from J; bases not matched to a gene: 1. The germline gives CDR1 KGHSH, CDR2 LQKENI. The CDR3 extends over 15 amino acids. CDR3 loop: CASSPTSGGTYEQYF. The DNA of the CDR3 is TGTGCCAGCTCACCGACTAGCGGGGGGACCTACGAGCAGTACTTC. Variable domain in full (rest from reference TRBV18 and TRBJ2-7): NAGVMQNPRHLVRRRGQEARLRCSPMKGHSHVYWYRQLPEEGLKFMVYLQKENIIDESGMPKERFSAEFPKEGPSILRIQQVVRGDSAAYFCASSPTSGGTYEQYFGPGTRLTVT.

In DNA, the CDR3 is TGTGCCAGCAGCCTCAGGGGGCGGGGAGGCTACACCTTC. This sequence encodes CASSLRGRGGYTF. V is TRBV3-1 (or the pseudogene TRBV3-2) and J is TRBJ1-2, with TRBD1 matching over 8 bases. CDR1 and CDR2 (germline): LGHDT, YNNKEL (reference sequence). V lost 4 bases, J lost 8 bases, and 6 bases stayed unmatched. The length of the CDR3 is 13 residues.

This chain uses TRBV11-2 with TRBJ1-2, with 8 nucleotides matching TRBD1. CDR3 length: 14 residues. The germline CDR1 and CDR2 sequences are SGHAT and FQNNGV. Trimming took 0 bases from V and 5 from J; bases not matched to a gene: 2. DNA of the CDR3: TGTGCCAGCAGCTTAGACAGGGGGCCATATGGCTACACCTTC. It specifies CASSLDRGPYGYTF.

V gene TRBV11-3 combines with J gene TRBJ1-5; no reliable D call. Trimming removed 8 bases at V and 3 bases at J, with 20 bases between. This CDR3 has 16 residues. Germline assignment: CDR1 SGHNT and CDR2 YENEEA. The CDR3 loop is CASALEGLEDNQPQHF. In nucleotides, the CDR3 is TGTGCCAGCGCGCTGGAGGGCCTCGAAGACAATCAGCCCCAGCATTTT.

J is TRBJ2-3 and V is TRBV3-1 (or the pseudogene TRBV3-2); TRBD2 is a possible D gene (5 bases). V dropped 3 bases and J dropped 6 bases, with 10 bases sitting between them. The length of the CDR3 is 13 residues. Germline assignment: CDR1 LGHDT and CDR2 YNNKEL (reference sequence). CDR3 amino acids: CASSQLTGDTQYF. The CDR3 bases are TGTGCCAGCAGCCAGCTCACGGGGGATACGCAGTATTTT.

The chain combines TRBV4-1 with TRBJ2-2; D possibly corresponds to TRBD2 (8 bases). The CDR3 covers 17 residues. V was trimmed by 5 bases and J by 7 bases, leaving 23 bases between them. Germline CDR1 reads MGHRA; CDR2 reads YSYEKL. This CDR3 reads CASSVRPGGGAIGELFF. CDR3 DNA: TGCGCCAGCAGCGTCCGGCCGGGAGGGGGCGCGATCGGGGAGCTGTTTTTT.

Written as DNA, the CDR3 is TGTGCCAGCAGCCAAGACGGACAGGGGCTCCGAGCTTTCTTT. It encodes CASSQDGQGLRAFF. V usage is TRBV3-1 (or the pseudogene TRBV3-2) and J usage is TRBJ1-1, with 9 bases aligning to TRBD1. CDR3 length: 14 amino acids. J gave up 10 bases and V 0 bases, and 6 bases lay outside the gene matches. Looked up from germline, CDR1 is LGHDT and CDR2 is YNNKEL (reference sequence).